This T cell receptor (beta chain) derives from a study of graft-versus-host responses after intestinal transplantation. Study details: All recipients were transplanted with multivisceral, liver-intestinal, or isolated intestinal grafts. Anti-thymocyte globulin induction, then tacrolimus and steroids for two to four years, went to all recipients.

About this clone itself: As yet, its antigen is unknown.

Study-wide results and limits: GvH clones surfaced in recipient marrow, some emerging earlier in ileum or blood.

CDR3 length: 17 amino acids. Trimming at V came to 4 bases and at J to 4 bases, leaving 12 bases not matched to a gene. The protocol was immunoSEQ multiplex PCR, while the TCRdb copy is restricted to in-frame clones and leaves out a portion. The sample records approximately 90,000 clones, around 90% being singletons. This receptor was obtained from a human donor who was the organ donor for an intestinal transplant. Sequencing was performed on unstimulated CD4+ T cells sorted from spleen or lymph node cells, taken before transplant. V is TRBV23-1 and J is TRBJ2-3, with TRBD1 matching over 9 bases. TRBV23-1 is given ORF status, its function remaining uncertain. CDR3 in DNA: TGCGCCAGCAGTCTCAAGCTAGGGGACAGGGCGGCAGATACGCAGTATTTT. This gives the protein CASSLKLGDRAADTQYF.